This T cell receptor (beta chain) came from a study of blood T cells in healthy people across ages. The CDR3 loop spans 13 amino acids. The V end lost 4 bases, the J end lost 7 bases, and 16 bases lay between the germline ends. CDR1 is GTSNPN and CDR2 is SVGIG in the germline V gene (reference sequence). A J-beta primer mix and a sample-barcoded 5' primer were used in a second PCR of about 7 to 12 cycles. TCRdb re-derived calls from the 5' RACE reads in MiXCR, one entry per CDR3 protein. The table lists about 570,000 distinct CDR3 sequences, 27% of them singletons, with about a fifth in the top ten. The TCR was taken from a woman between 65 and 79 years old in good health. V usage is TRBV30 and J usage is TRBJ1-2; no clear D. Sequences were obtained from blood. DNA for the CDR3: TGTGCCTGGACGAGCGGTCGAGTCGGTGGCTACACCTTC. Its protein is CAWTSGRVGGYTF. The variable domain in full, completed from reference TRBV30 and TRBJ1-2, reads SQTIHQWPATLVQPVGSPLSLECTVEGTSNPNLYWYRQAAGRGLQLLFYSVGIGQISSEVPQNLSASRPQDRQFILSSKKLLLSDSGFYLCAWTSGRVGGYTFGSGTRLTVV.